These 8 T cell receptor beta chains were sequenced from one sample in a study of control samples from healthy donors and cancer patients. The table came from immunoSEQ multiplex PCR; TCRdb's copy has only in-frame clones and leaves some out. The table shows roughly 21,000 clones, with around four fifths occurring only once. The sequencing input was PBMCs. Receptor source: a man in his sixties with colorectal cancer.

The CDR3 sequence is CASSLAIASSEAFF. The CDR3 coding sequence is TGTGCCAGCAGCTTGGCGATTGCCAGCTCTGAAGCTTTCTTT. The chain has TRBV5-4 and TRBJ1-1, with unresolved D. This CDR3 spans 14 amino acids. From germline, CDR1 is SGHNT and CDR2 YYREEE (reference sequence). V was clipped by 0 bases and J by 6 bases, with 12 bases between them. The complete variable domain, with remaining parts taken from reference TRBV5-4 and TRBJ1-1, reads ETGVTQSPTHLIKTRGQQVTLRCSSQSGHNTVSWYQQALGQGPQFIFQYYREEENGRGNFPPRFSGLQFPNYSSELNVNALELDDSALYLCASSLAIASSEAFFGQGTRLTVV.

In this sample, this clone turned up once. The chain links TRBV12-3 or TRBV12-4 to TRBJ2-7; D is undetermined. The CDR3 covers 13 residues. Deletions cut 7 bases from V and 5 bases from J, with 15 bases between. The CDR3: CASKTSNAHEQYF. CDR3 DNA sequence: TGTGCCAGCAAAACTTCAAATGCCCACGAGCAGTACTTC.

The rearrangement links TRBV3-1 (or the pseudogene TRBV3-2) to TRBJ2-2, with D perhaps assigned TRBD1 or TRBD2 (5 bases each). Germline assignment: CDR1 LGHDT and CDR2 YNNKEL (reference sequence). V shed 6 bases and J shed 6 bases, with 5 bases lying between them. This CDR3 comprises 11 residues. The CDR3 nucleotides read TGTGCCAGCAGGGGGGCCGGGGAGCTGTTTTTT. It yields the protein CASRGAGELFF.

V is TRBV11-2 and J is TRBJ1-2, with a weak D call TRBD1 (6 bases). There are 14 residues in the CDR3. CDR1 is SGHAT, CDR2 FQNNGV, per germline. V shed 1 base and J shed 4 bases, with 10 bases lying between them. CDR3 sequence: CASSLVGTPYGYTF. The CDR3 DNA reads TGTGCCAGCAGCTTAGTTGGGACACCCTATGGCTACACCTTC. Looking up the rest from reference TRBV11-2 and TRBJ1-2 gives the full variable domain: EAGVAQSPRYKIIEKRQSVAFWCNPISGHATLYWYQQILGQGPKLLIQFQNNGVVDDSQLPKDRFSAERLKGVDSTLKIQPAKLEDSAVYLCASSLVGTPYGYTFGSGTRLTVV.

This chain connects TRBV6-5 to TRBJ2-3; 8 nucleotides agree with TRBD2. The germline gives CDR1 MNHEY, CDR2 SVGAGI. The V gene end was trimmed by 8 bases and the J gene end by 1 base; junction bases not matched to a gene: 8. The CDR3 length is 15 residues. CDR3 coding DNA: TGTGCCAGCTCTGGGGCGCGGGGGGGCACAGATACGCAGTATTTT. This sequence encodes CASSGARGGTDTQYF.

The gene calls are TRBV20-1 and TRBJ1-5; no clear D. Looked up from germline, CDR1 is DFQATT and CDR2 is SNEGSKA (reference sequence). The CDR3 is 11 amino acids. The germline V and J ends were trimmed by 6 bases and 15 bases, with 18 bases remaining between them. In nucleotides, the CDR3 is TGCAGTGCCATCCGGTCAGGAAGGACGCATTTT. Protein sequence: CSAIRSGRTHF.

V and J are TRBV2 and TRBJ1-1; no firm D call. The CDR3 totals 16 residues. Germline lookup yields CDR1 SNHLY and CDR2 FYNNEI. The V end was cut by 1 base, the J end by 1 base, with 13 bases between. The chain's CDR3 is CASSEGRDRTNTEAFF. CDR3 coding DNA: TGTGCCAGCAGTGAAGGGAGAGACCGGACGAACACTGAAGCTTTCTTT. Full variable domain (missing parts from reference TRBV2 and TRBJ1-1): EPEVTQTPSHQVTQMGQEVILRCVPISNHLYFYWYRQILGQKVEFLVSFYNNEISEKSEIFDDQFSVERPDGSNFTLKIRSTKLEDSAMYFCASSEGRDRTNTEAFFGQGTRLTVV.

This chain uses TRBV6-5 with TRBJ1-3; D unresolved. Germline V lookup: CDR1 MNHEY, CDR2 SVGAGI. The CDR3 is 15 residues long. Trimming cost V 0 bases and J 2 bases, with 8 bases left between them. DNA of the CDR3: TGTGCCAGCAGTTACTCGTCCAGGCCTGGAAACACCATATATTTT. As protein: CASSYSSRPGNTIYF.